This TCR beta chain was sequenced in a study of OX40 agonist ivuxolimab in advanced cancers. Generated by immunoSEQ multiplex PCR, the TCRdb table keeps only in-frame clones and is missing some. The table records some 50,000 clones, over 80% of them present only once. The CDR3 sequence is 14 residues long. Germline trimming cut 5 bases from V and 4 bases from J; bases unmatched to any gene: 4. Germline V lookup: CDR1 LNHDA, CDR2 SQIVND (reference sequence). The sample here was CD4+ or CD8+ T cells sorted from blood, taken in a trial of the OX40 agonist ivuxolimab. J is TRBJ1-1 and V is TRBV19, with 10 bases that match TRBD1. The receptor was derived from an adult with an advanced solid tumor such as melanoma, head and neck, liver or kidney cancer. The chain's CDR3 is CASSFGTGVTEAFF. The CDR3 DNA reads TGTGCCAGTAGTTTCGGGACAGGGGTCACTGAAGCTTTCTTT.